A selection of T cell receptor beta chains follows, all from one sample in a study of cytomegalovirus exposure and HLA in healthy donors. Method: immunoSEQ multiplex PCR; TCRdb's copy keeps in-frame clones and lacks some. The repertoire consists of about 100,000 clones, with more than 65% occurring once and the leading ten covering approximately 4.2%. What was sequenced was PBMCs. These TCRs come from a male donor in good health and CMV-seronegative. Both conserved end residues are part of each CDR3. D genes are given only for firm matches. Clone size is given for some rows only: seen once, a few or many times, or a class if the clone is expanded.

J gene	clone size	D gene	V gene	CDR3 protein	CDR3 DNA
TRBJ1-1	once	-	TRBV28	CASSLGTFRRTEHPNTEAFF	TGTGCCAGCAGTTTAGGGACTTTTAGACGAACAGAGCACCCGAACACTGAAGCTTTCTTT
TRBJ1-2	-	TRBD1	TRBV19	CASSMRDSRGNYGYTF	TGTGCCAGTAGTATGAGGGACAGTCGGGGTAACTATGGCTACACCTTC
TRBJ2-1	-	TRBD2	TRBV28	CASRPLGLAQNEQFF	TGTGCCAGCAGGCCGCTGGGACTAGCCCAGAATGAGCAGTTCTTC
TRBJ1-4	-	-	TRBV27	CASSSLYATNEKLFF	TGTGCCAGCAGTTCGTTATATGCAACTAATGAAAAACTGTTTTTT
TRBJ1-5	-	-	TRBV6-1	CASSEVDSGNQPQHF	TGTGCCAGCAGTGAAGTGGACAGCGGCAATCAGCCCCAGCATTTT
TRBJ2-7	-	-	TRBV5-1	CASSLQGQDYEQYF	TGCGCCAGCAGCTTACAGGGTCAGGACTACGAGCAGTACTTC
TRBJ1-1	-	-	TRBV19	CASIPDSQIEAFF	TGTGCCAGTATACCGGACAGCCAGATTGAAGCTTTCTTT
TRBJ2-1	-	-	TRBV6-5	CASRGQGPYNEQFF	TGTGCCAGCAGGGGGCAGGGGCCCTACAATGAGCAGTTCTTC
TRBJ2-7	-	TRBD2	TRBV5-1	CASSPASGTSYEQYF	TGCGCCAGCAGCCCTGCTAGCGGGACCTCCTACGAGCAGTACTTC
TRBJ1-1	-	TRBD1	TRBV4-1	CASSQEGGQVNTEAFF	TGCGCCAGCAGCCAAGAAGGGGGACAGGTGAACACTGAAGCTTTCTTT
TRBJ1-2	-	-	TRBV30	CAWNRGGNLLKGYTF	TGTGCCTGGAACCGCGGAGGGAACTTGTTGAAAGGCTACACCTTC
TRBJ2-5	-	-	TRBV18	CASSPLATTQETQYF	TGTGCCAGCTCACCATTAGCGACTACCCAAGAGACCCAGTACTTC